This TCR beta chain was documented in a study of cytomegalovirus exposure and HLA in healthy donors. This CDR3 comprises 10 residues. V was shortened by 7 bases and J by 4 bases, with 4 bases between the two germline ends. Germline lookup yields CDR1 MNHNS and CDR2 SASEGT. PCR used 60 Vbeta primers and 13 Jbeta primers. Measured with immunoSEQ multiplex PCR; TCRdb has only the in-frame clones, and not every one. The data contain some 150,000 clones, 77% of them singletons. The sequence derives from a male donor in good health and CMV-seronegative. The chain employs TRBV6-1 and TRBJ2-5, with unresolved D. The specimen was PBMCs. CDR3 region: CASTRETQYF. The DNA for the CDR3 is TGTGCCAGCACCAGAGAGACCCAGTACTTC.